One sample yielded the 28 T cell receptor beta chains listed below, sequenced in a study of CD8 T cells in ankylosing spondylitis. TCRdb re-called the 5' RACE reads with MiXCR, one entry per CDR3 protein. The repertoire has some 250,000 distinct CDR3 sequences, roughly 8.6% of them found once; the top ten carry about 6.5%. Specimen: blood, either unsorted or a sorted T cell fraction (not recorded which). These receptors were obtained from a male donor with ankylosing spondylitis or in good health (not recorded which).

CDR3 bases: TGTGCCAGCAGCTTAGGGGGGGACTACCCGTCAGATACGCAGTATTTT. This encodes CASSLGGDYPSDTQYF. The V gene is TRBV7-2, the J gene TRBJ2-3, with 7 bases fitting TRBD2. Germline trimming cut 1 base from V and 4 bases from J; bases unmatched to any gene: 8. The CDR3 runs to 16 residues. Germline V gives CDR1 SGHTA, CDR2 FQGNSA.

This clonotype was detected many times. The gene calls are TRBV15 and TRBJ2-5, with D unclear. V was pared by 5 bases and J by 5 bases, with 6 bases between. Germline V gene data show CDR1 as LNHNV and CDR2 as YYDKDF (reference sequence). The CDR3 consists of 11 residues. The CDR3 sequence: CATSLKETQYF. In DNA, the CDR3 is TGTGCCACCAGCCTGAAGGAGACCCAGTACTTC.

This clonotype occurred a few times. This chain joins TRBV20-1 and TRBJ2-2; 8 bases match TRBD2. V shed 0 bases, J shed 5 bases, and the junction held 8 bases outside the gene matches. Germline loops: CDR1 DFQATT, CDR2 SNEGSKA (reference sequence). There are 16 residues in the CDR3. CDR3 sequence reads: CSARDRTGGRTGELFF. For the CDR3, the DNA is TGCAGTGCTAGAGATCGAACGGGGGGGCGAACCGGGGAGCTGTTTTTT.

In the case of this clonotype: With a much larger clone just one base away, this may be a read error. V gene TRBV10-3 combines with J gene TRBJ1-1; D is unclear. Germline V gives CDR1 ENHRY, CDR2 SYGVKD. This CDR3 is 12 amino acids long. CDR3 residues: CAIKEANTEGFF. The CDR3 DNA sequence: TGTGCCATCAAAGAGGCGAACACTGAAGGTTTCTTT.

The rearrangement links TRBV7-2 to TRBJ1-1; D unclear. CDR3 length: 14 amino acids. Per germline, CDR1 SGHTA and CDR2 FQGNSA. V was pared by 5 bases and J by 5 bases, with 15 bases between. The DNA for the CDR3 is TGTGCCAGCAGCCCAATCGCTAGAAGGACTGAAGCTTTCTTT. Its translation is CASSPIARRTEAFF.

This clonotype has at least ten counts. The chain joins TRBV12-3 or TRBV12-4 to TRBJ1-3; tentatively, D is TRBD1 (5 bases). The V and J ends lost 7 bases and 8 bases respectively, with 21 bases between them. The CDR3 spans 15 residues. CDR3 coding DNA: TGTGCCAGCAAAAAGGGGCAGGGCAGTCAGGACACCATATATTTT. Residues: CASKKGQGSQDTIYF.

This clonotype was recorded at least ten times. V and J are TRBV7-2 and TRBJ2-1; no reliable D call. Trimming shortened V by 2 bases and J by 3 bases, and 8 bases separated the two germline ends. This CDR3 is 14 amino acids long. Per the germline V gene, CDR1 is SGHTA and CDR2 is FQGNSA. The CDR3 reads CASSLITDYNEQFF. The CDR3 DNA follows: TGTGCCAGCAGCTTAATTACAGACTACAATGAGCAGTTCTTC.

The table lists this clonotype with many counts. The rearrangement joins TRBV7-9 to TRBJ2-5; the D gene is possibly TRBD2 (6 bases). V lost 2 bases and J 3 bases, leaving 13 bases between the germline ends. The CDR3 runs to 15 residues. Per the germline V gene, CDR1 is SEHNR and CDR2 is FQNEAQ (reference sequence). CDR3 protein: CASSLSRGEEETQYF. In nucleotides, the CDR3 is TGTGCCAGCAGCTTAAGTAGAGGGGAGGAAGAGACCCAGTACTTC.

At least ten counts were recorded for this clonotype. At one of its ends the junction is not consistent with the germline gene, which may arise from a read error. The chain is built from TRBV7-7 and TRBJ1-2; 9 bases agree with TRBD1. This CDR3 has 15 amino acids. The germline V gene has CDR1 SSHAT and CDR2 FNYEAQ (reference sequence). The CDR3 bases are TGTGCTAGCAGCCGCCTCCTCCCGGGACAGGGTCTCTACACCTTC. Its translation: CASSRLLPGQGLYTF.

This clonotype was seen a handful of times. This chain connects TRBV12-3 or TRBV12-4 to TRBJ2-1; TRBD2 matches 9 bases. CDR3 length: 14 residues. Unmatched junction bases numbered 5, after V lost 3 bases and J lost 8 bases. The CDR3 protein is CASSLREGQDEQFF. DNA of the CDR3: TGTGCCAGCAGTTTGCGGGAGGGCCAGGATGAGCAGTTCTTC.

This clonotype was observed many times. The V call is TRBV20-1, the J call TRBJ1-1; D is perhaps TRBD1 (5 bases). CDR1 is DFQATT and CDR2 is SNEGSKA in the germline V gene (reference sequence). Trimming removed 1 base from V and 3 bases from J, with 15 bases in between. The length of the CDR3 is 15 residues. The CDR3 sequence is CSARGGRGADTEAFF. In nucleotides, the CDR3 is TGCAGTGCTAGAGGGGGACGGGGCGCCGACACTGAAGCTTTCTTT.

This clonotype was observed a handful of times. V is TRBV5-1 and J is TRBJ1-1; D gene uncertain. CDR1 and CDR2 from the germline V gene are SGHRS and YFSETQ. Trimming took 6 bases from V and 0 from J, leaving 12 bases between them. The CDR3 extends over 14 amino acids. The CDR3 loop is CASNPTVMNTEAFF. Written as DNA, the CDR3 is TGCGCCAGCAATCCGACGGTCATGAACACTGAAGCTTTCTTT.

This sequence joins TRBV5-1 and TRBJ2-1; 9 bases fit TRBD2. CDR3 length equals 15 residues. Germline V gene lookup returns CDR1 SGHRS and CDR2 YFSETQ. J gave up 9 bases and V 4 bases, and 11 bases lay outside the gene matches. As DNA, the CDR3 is TGCGCCAGCAGCCTTAGCGGGAGCCGATCTTTTGAGCAGTTCTTC. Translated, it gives CASSLSGSRSFEQFF.

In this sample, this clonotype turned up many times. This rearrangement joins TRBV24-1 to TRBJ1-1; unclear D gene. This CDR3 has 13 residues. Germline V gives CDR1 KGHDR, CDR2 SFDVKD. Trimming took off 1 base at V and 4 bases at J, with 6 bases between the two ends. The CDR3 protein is CATSDLGSTEAFF. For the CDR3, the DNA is TGTGCCACCAGTGATTTAGGATCCACTGAAGCTTTCTTT.

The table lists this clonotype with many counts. In DNA form, the CDR3 reads TGCAGCGTAGCGACAGAGATGAACACTGAAGCTTTCTTT. Translated: CSVATEMNTEAFF. The chain couples TRBV29-1 to TRBJ1-1, with a weak D call TRBD1 (5 bases). CDR3 length: 13 residues. Trimming cost V 6 bases and J 0 bases, with 11 bases left between them. The germline V gene encodes CDR1 SQVTM and CDR2 ANQGSEA.

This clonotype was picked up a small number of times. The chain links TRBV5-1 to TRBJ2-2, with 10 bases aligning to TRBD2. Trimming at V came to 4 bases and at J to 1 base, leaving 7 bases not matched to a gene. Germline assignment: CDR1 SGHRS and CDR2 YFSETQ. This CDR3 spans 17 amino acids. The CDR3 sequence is CASSHGLAALNTGELFF. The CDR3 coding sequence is TGCGCCAGCAGCCACGGACTAGCGGCCCTGAACACCGGGGAGCTGTTTTTT.

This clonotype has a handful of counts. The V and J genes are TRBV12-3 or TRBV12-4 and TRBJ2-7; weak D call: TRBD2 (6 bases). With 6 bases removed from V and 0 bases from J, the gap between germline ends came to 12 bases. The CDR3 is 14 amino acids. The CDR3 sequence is CASRRGQSSYEQYF. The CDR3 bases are TGTGCCAGCAGGCGGGGTCAAAGCTCCTACGAGCAGTACTTC.

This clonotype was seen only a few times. CDR3 in amino acids: CASSPRRGTSYEQYF. The CDR3 DNA reads as TGTGCCAGCAGTCCCAGACGGGGGACCTCCTACGAGCAGTACTTC. The chain is built from TRBV12-3 or TRBV12-4 and TRBJ2-7, with D tentatively TRBD2 (6 bases). Trimming stripped 5 bases from V and 0 bases from J, with 14 bases between. The CDR3 is made up of 15 amino acids.

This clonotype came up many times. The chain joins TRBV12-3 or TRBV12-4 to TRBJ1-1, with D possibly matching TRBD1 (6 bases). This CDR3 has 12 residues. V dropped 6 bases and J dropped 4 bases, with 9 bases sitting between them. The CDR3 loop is CASREQGTEAFF. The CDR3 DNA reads TGTGCCAGCAGGGAACAGGGCACTGAAGCTTTCTTT.

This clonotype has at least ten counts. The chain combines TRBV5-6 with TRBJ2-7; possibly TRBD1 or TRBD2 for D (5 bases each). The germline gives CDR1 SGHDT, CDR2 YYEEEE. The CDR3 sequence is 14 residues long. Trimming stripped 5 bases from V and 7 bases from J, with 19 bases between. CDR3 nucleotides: TGTGCCAGCAGTTTTCGGGACGGCCTGGGGGAGCAGTACTTC. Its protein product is CASSFRDGLGEQYF.

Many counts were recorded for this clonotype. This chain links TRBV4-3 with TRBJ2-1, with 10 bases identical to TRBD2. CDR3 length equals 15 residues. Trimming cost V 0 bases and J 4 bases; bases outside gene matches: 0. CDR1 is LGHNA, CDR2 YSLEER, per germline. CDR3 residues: CASSQDSGGYNEQFF. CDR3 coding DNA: TGCGCCAGCAGCCAAGATAGCGGGGGGTACAATGAGCAGTTCTTC.

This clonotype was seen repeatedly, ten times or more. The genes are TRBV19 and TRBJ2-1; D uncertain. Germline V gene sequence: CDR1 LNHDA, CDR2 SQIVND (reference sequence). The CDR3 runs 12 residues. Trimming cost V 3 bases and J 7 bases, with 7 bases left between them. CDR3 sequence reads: CASSILGNEQFF. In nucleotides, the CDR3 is TGTGCCAGTAGTATTTTGGGGAATGAGCAGTTCTTC.

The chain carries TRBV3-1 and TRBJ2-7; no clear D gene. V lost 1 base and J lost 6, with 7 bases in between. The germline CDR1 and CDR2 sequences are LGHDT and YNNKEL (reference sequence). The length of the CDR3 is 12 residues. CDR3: CASSQGVGEQYF. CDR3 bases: TGTGCCAGCAGCCAAGGTGTAGGCGAGCAGTACTTC.

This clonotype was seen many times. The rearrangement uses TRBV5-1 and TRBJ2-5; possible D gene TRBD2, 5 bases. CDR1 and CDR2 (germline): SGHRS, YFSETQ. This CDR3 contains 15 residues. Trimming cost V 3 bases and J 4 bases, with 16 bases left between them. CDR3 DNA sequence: TGCGCCAGCAGCTCACTACAACTAGGTTCAGAGACCCAGTACTTC. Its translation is CASSSLQLGSETQYF.

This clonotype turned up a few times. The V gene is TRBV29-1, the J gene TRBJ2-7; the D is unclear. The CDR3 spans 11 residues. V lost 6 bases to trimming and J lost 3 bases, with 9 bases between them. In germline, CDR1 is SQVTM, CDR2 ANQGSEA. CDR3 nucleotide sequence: TGCAGCGTCGAGCAGGACTACGAGCAGTACTTC. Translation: CSVEQDYEQYF.

The DNA of the CDR3 is TGTGCCAGCAGCTCGCCTCAGGGGAGAGGGCAGTTCTTC. This gives the protein CASSSPQGRGQFF. The chain is built from TRBV7-6 and TRBJ2-1; maybe TRBD1 (6 bases). The CDR3 covers 13 residues. Trimming took 4 bases from V and 12 from J, leaving 16 bases between them. Germline values: CDR1 SGHVS, CDR2 FNYEAQ.

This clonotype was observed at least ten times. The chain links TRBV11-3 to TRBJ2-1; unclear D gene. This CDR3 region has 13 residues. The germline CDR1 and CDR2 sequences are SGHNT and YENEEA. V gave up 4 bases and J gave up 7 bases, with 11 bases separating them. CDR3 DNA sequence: TGTGCCAGCAGCTCATCGACTGGAAATGAGCAGTTCTTC. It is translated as CASSSSTGNEQFF.

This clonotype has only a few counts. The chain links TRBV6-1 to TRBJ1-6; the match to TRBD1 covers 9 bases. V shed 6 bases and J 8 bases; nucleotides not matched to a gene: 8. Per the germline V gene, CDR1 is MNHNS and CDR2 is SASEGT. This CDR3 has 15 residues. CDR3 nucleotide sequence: TGTGCCAGCAGCCTATCGGGACAGGGCGATTCACCCCTCCACTTT. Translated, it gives CASSLSGQGDSPLHF.